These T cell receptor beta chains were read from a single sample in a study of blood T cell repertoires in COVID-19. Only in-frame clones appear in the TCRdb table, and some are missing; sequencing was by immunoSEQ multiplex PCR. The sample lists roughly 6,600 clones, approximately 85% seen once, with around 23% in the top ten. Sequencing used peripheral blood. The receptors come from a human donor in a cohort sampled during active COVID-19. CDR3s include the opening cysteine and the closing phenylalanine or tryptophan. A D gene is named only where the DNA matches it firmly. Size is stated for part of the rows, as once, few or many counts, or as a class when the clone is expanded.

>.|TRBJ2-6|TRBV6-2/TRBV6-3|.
TGTGCCAGCAGTTACTCCCCCTTATCCGGGGCCAACGTCCTGACTTTC
CASSYSPLSGANVLTF
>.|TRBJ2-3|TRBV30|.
TGTGCCTGGAGCGCCTCCGGTAGCACAGATACGCAGTATTTT
CAWSASGSTDTQYF
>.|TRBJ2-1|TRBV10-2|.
TGCGCCAGCAGCAATCTAGGTAATGAGCAGTTCTTC
CASSNLGNEQFF
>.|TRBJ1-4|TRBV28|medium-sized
TGTGCCAGCAGTCCCCGGGGGGGGCGGGGTGAAAAACTGTTTTTT
CASSPRGGRGEKLFF
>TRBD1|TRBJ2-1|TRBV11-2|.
TGTGCCAGCGGGCAGGGGGCCTTAAGAAGCAATGAGCAGTTCTTC
CASGQGALRSNEQFF
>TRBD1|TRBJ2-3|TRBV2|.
TGTGCCAGCAGTGATCTCCCGGGACAGGGGAGGGACACAGATACGCAGTATTTT
CASSDLPGQGRDTDTQYF
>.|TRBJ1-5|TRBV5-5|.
TGTGCCAGCAGCTTGGCGTCAGGTACCCTTCCCCAGCATTTT
CASSLASGTLPQHF
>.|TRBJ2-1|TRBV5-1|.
TGCGCCAGCACTCCCTCGGGGGGCCTCTACAATGAGCAGTTCTTC
CASTPSGGLYNEQFF
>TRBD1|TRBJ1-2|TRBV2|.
TGTGCCAGCAGCCCCGGACAGGGGGCGTTATATGGCTACACCTTC
CASSPGQGALYGYTF
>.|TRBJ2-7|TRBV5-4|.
TGTGCCAGCCGCCCGGACAGAACTAAGGGCGAGCAGTACTTC
CASRPDRTKGEQYF
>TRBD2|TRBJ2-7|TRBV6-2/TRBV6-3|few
TGTGCCAGCAGTTCTCGGACTAGCGGGAGATACGAGCAGTACTTC
CASSSRTSGRYEQYF
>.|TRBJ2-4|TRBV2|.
TGTGCCAGCAGTGTGGGCACAGTTATTCAGTACTTC
CASSVGTVIQYF
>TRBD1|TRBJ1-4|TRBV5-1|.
TGCGCCAGCAGCTTGAGGACAGGGCAGTATAATGAAAAACTGTTTTTT
CASSLRTGQYNEKLFF
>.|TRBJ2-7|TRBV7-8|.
TGTGCCAGCAGCTTTGGGAGGAGGGGGCAGGGCGAGCAGTACTTC
CASSFGRRGQGEQYF
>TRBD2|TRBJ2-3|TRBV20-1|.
TGCAGTGCTAGTTGGGCTAGCTCGGGCTTTCGTAGCGGGACCTCAGATACGCAGTATTTT
CSASWASSGFRSGTSDTQYF
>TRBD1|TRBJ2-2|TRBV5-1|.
TGCGCCAGCAGCGCACAGGGGGCGCATAGCACCGGGGAGCTGTTTTTT
CASSAQGAHSTGELFF
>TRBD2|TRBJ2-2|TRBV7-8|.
TGTGCCAGCAGCTGGGGGGGCACCGGGGAGCTGTTTTTT
CASSWGGTGELFF
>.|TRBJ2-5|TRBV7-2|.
TGTGCCAGCACTCCAAGGAGGAAAGAGACCCAGTACTTC
CASTPRRKETQYF
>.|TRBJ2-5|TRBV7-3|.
TGTGCCAGCAGCTTCGCGTACCAAGAGACCCAGTACTTC
CASSFAYQETQYF
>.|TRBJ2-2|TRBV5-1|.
TGCGCCAGCAGCCCCGAGGGCCAAACCGGGGAGCTGTTTTTT
CASSPEGQTGELFF
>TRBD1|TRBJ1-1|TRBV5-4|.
TGTGCCAGCAGCTTGCGGGACAGGAGCACTGAAGCTTTCTTT
CASSLRDRSTEAFF
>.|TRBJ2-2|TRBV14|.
TGTGCCAGCAGCCAAGTAGCACGCGGGGAGCTGTTTTTT
CASSQVARGELFF
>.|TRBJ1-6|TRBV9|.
TGTGCCAGCAGCCGAGGCGGGGAAACTTCACCCCTCCACTTT
CASSRGGETSPLHF
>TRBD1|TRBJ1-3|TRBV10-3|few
TGTGCCATCAGTGGGGTACAGGGGAACACCATATATTTT
CAISGVQGNTIYF
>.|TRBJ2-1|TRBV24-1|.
TGTGCCACCAGTGATCCCAGCGCGAGCTCCTACAATGAGCAGTTCTTC
CATSDPSASSYNEQFF
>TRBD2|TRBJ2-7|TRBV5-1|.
TGCGCCAGCAGCTTGGGACTAGCGGGAGGGCTCGAGCAGTACTTC
CASSLGLAGGLEQYF
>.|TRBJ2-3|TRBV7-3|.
TGTGCCAGCAGCCCGTCGAGCGGGAGCACAGATACGCAGTATTTT
CASSPSSGSTDTQYF
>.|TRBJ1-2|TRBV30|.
TGTGCCTGGAGTCGGGGGGCAGGGGGCTACACCTTC
CAWSRGAGGYTF
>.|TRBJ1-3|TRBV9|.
TGTGCCAGCAGCGGATTCGGAGGAACCCGCTCTGGAAACACCATATATTTT
CASSGFGGTRSGNTIYF
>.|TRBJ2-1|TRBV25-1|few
TGTGCCAGCAGATTTCCAGGGGCACACAATGAGCAGTTCTTC
CASRFPGAHNEQFF
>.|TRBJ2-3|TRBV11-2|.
TGTGCCAGCAGCTTGGGGGACTCGGGAGATACGCAGTATTTT
CASSLGDSGDTQYF
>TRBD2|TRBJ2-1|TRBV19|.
TGTGCCAGTAGTATAGATGGAGCGGGAAGGGAGGAGCAGTTCTTC
CASSIDGAGREEQFF
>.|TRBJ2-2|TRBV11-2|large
TGTGCCAGCAGCTTAGTGAGCCGGGTATCCGACACCGGGGAGCTGTTTTTT
CASSLVSRVSDTGELFF
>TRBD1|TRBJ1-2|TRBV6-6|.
TGTGCCAGCAGGCAGGGGGCATTAGGCTACACCTTC
CASRQGALGYTF
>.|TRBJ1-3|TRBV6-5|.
TGTGCCAGCAGCCTCGACAGTTTTGGAAACACCATATATTTT
CASSLDSFGNTIYF
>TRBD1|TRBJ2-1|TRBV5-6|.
TGTGCCAGCAGCGGCGACAGGGGGCGCGGTGAGCAGTTCTTC
CASSGDRGRGEQFF
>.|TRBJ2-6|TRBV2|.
TGTGCCAGCAGGAGACTGAGCTCTGGGGCCAACGTCCTGACTTTC
CASRRLSSGANVLTF